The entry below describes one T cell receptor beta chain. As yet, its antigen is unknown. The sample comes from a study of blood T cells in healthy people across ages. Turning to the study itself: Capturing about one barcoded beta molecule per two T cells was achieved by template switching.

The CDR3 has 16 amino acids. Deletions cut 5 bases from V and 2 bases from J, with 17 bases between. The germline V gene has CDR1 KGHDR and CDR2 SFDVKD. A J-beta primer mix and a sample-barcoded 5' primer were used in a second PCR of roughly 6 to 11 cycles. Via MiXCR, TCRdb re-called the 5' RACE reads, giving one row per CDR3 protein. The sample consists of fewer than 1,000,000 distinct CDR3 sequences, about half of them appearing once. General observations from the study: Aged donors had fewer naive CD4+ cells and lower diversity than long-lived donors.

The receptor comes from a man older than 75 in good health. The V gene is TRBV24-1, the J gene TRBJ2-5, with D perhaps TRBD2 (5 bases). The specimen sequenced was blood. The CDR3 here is CATSAWDPGKQETQYF. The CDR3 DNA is TGTGCCACCAGTGCTTGGGATCCGGGAAAACAAGAGACCCAGTACTTC.